Described below is a single T cell receptor beta chain sequence and its context. The sample is drawn from a study of blood T cell repertoires in COVID-19. At the level of the study: COVID-19 samples, acute and convalescent, were from the United States, Italy and Spain.

Participants had their cohort set by participant-reported clinical history. In the source study's methods: Amplification of reference gene primers provided the estimated nucleated cell counts. Repertoires were generated with immunoSEQ multiplex PCR, while TCRdb's copy carries only in-frame clones and drops some. Clone size and the V and J calls come from that table; the DNA yielded D and trimming. Here the sample spans more than 300,000 clones, roughly 90% being singletons. The source is a woman in her 30s who had been exposed to COVID-19. Sequences were obtained from PBMCs or T cells enriched from blood (not recorded which).

DNA for the CDR3: TGTGCCATTTCCCCGGCCTCGGGATCACCCCTCCACTTT. This sequence encodes CAISPASGSPLHF. The rearrangement joins TRBV19 to TRBJ1-6; D gene unclear. V was trimmed by 10 bases and J by 10 bases, leaving 17 bases between them. The V gene's germline CDR1 is LNHDA and CDR2 SQIVND (reference sequence). The CDR3 spans 13 residues.